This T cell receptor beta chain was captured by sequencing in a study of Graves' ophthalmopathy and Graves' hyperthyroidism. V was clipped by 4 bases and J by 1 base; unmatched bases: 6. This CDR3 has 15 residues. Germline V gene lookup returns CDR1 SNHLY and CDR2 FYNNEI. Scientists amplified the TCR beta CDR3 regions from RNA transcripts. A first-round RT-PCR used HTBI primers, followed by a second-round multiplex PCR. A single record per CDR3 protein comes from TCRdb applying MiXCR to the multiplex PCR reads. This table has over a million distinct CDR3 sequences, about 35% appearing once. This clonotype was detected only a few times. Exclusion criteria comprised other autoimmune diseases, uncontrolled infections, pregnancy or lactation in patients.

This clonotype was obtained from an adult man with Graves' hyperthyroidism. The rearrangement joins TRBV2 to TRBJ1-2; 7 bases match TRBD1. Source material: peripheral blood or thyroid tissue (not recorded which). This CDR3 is CASSGRGQDNYGYTF. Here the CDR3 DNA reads TGTGCCAGCAGTGGACGAGGACAGGATAACTATGGCTACACCTTC.